Sequencing of this TCR beta chain was carried out in a study of blood T cell repertoires in COVID-19. V was trimmed by 5 bases and J by 0 bases, leaving 8 bases between them. Germline V CDR1 and CDR2: SGHRS, YFSETQ. The CDR3 consists of 14 residues. Only in-frame clones appear in the TCRdb table, and some are missing; sequencing was by immunoSEQ multiplex PCR. Here the sample spans around 77,000 clones, roughly nine tenths being singletons. The chain joins TRBV5-1 to TRBJ2-2, with a possible D match to TRBD2 (5 bases). The sample taken for sequencing was peripheral blood. The clonotype was recovered from an elderly woman with active or convalescent COVID-19. The CDR3 sequence is CASRGAANTGELFF. The CDR3 region has the DNA TGCGCCAGCAGGGGAGCGGCGAACACCGGGGAGCTGTTTTTT.